There are a few counts of the clone carrying this T cell receptor (beta chain). The antigen is unknown. TCRdb re-called the 5' RACE reads with MiXCR, one entry per CDR3 protein. The sample has under 250,000 distinct CDR3 sequences; 32% are singletons. The sample belongs to a study of CD8 T cells in ankylosing spondylitis. Study outcomes and limitations: Disease-linked clones reportedly showed significant enrichment in matched ankylosing spondylitis synovial fluid.

This sequence originates from a male donor with ankylosing spondylitis or in good health (not recorded which). Sequenced sample: blood, either unsorted or a sorted T cell fraction (not recorded which).

CDR3 sequence (DNA): TGCAGTGCTAGGAACGCCGGAACCTACGAGCAGTACTTC. Translation gives CSARNAGTYEQYF. The V call is TRBV20-1, the J call TRBJ2-7, with D uncertain. The V and J ends lost 3 bases and 2 bases respectively, with 11 bases between them. Germline CDR1 reads DFQATT; CDR2 reads SNEGSKA (reference sequence). CDR3 length: 13 amino acids.